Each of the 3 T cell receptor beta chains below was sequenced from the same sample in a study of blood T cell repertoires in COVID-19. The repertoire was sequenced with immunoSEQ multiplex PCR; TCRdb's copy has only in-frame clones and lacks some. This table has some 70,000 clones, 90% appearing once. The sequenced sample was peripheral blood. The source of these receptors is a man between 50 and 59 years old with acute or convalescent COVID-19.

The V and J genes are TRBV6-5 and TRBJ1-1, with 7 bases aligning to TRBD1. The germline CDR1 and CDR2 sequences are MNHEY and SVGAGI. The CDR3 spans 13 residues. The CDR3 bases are TGTGCGGTTTACAGGGGATTAAGCACTGAAGCTTTCTTT. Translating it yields CAVYRGLSTEAFF.

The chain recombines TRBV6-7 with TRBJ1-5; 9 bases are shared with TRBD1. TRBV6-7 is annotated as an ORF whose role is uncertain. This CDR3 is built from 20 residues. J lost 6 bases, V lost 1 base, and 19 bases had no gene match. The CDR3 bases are TGTGCCAGCAGTTACTGTCACAGGGGGCGCGTCCTTCTTCGGAGTCAGCCCCAGCATTTT. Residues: CASSYCHRGRVLLRSQPQHF.

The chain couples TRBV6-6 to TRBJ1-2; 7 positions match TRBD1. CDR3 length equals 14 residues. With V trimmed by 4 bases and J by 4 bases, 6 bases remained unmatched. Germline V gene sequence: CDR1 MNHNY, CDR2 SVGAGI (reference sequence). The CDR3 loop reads CASSSDQGGYGYTF. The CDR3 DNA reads TGTGCCAGCAGTTCCGATCAGGGGGGCTATGGCTACACCTTC.